The T cell receptor (beta chain) described here comes from a study of cytomegalovirus exposure and HLA in healthy donors. The primer mix had 60 Vbeta and 13 Jbeta primers. Clones were sequenced by immunoSEQ multiplex PCR, and TCRdb holds only the in-frame ones, with some missing. This table holds roughly 190,000 clones, around 80% found once. Turning to this clone: Its antigen is unidentified.

Findings of the study overall: Earlier analysis yielded a pattern in which most TCR beta V segments were productive about 87% or about 30% of the time. Later work found that TCR association rates differed between HLA loci; DRB1 had the most and HLA-C the fewest.

V lost 0 bases, J lost 7 bases, and 13 bases lay in between. The CDR3 has 15 residues. Germline lookup yields CDR1 MNHEY and CDR2 SMNVEV (reference sequence). V is TRBV27 and J is TRBJ2-1, with D possibly being TRBD2 (6 bases). This clonotype originated in a man aged 18 to 30 in good health and CMV-seronegative. The sequencing sample was made of PBMCs. The CDR3 reads CASSLSSGTWNEQFF. CDR3 DNA: TGTGCCAGCAGTTTATCTTCCGGGACTTGGAATGAGCAGTTCTTC.